The 14 T cell receptor beta chains presented below share a single source sample, sequenced in a study of blood T cell repertoires in COVID-19. Assay: immunoSEQ multiplex PCR; the TCRdb copy retains only in-frame clones and omits some. The data show tens of thousands of clones, 85% to 90% seen once. The sample was peripheral blood. Every receptor here comes from a man aged 50 to 59 with acute or convalescent COVID-19.

This chain connects TRBV12-5 to TRBJ2-5, with a tentative D call TRBD2 (6 bases). Germline V gives CDR1 LGHNT, CDR2 FRNRAP. The CDR3 contains 12 residues. The V and J ends lost 1 base and 7 bases respectively, with 7 bases between them. The CDR3 coding sequence is TGTGCTAGTGGTTTGGGGCGGGGGACCCAGTACTTC. Its protein product is CASGLGRGTQYF.

CDR3 protein: CASSHTRDTAYEQYF. CDR3 nucleotides: TGTGCCAGCAGTCATACCCGGGACACCGCCTACGAGCAGTACTTC. The chain has TRBV6-5 and TRBJ2-7; weak D call: TRBD1 (6 bases). Germline assignment: CDR1 MNHEY and CDR2 SVGAGI. Trimming left V 5 bases short and J 2 bases short, with 16 bases between. The CDR3 length is 15 residues.

In its sample, this clone was seen a few times. The V and J genes are TRBV30 and TRBJ2-1, with TRBD2 matching 11 bases. Germline V gives CDR1 GTSNPN, CDR2 SVGIG (reference sequence). The CDR3 has 15 amino acids. Trimming at V came to 4 bases and at J to 9 bases, leaving 11 bases not matched to a gene. CDR3 DNA sequence: TGTGCCTGGATGACTAGCGGGGTTTACGGTGGTGAGCAGTTCTTC. Translation gives CAWMTSGVYGGEQFF.

V gene TRBV2 combines with J gene TRBJ2-3; TRBD2 agrees at 8 bases. Germline-derived CDR1 and CDR2 are SNHLY and FYNNEI. The CDR3 is 17 amino acids. V dropped 3 bases and J dropped 6; count of bases not matched to a gene: 14. CDR3 nucleotide sequence: TGTGCCAGCAGTGATGCGCTGGGACTAGTGTCAGGGGATACGCAGTATTTT. It yields the protein CASSDALGLVSGDTQYF.

The chain combines TRBV7-6 with TRBJ1-2, with TRBD1 matching over 9 bases. Germline-derived CDR1 and CDR2 are SGHVS and FNYEAQ. V lost 3 bases and J lost 6; bases outside the gene matches: 2. This CDR3 is 13 amino acids long. This chain's CDR3 is CASSFTGGNGYTF. CDR3 in DNA: TGTGCCAGCAGCTTTACAGGGGGCAATGGCTACACCTTC.

This chain connects TRBV30 to TRBJ2-1; 10 positions match TRBD2. V lost 0 bases and J lost 5; bases outside the gene matches: 4. The germline V gene has CDR1 GTSNPN and CDR2 SVGIG (reference sequence). This CDR3 region has 15 residues. Written as DNA, the CDR3 is TGTGCCTGGAGTGTTACGGGACTAGCGAACAATGAGCAGTTCTTC. It translates to CAWSVTGLANNEQFF.

The V and J genes are TRBV11-2 and TRBJ2-2, with 7 bases matching TRBD2. The germline V gene has CDR1 SGHAT and CDR2 FQNNGV. This CDR3 contains 13 residues. V lost 4 bases and J lost 4; bases outside the gene matches: 0. CDR3 DNA sequence: TGTGCCAGCAGCTGGACTAGCACCGGGGAGCTGTTTTTT. Translated, it gives CASSWTSTGELFF.

CDR3 in DNA: TGTGCCAGCAGGCGGGACTTCGGAGACAATGAGCAGTTCTTC. It yields the protein CASRRDFGDNEQFF. This chain uses TRBV3-1 (or the pseudogene TRBV3-2) with TRBJ2-1; D might be TRBD2 (6 bases). The CDR3 has 14 residues. Germline V gene lookup returns CDR1 LGHDT and CDR2 YNNKEL (reference sequence). Trimming stripped 6 bases from V and 5 bases from J, with 14 bases between.

The V gene is TRBV7-9, the J gene TRBJ2-1; the match to TRBD2 covers 8 bases. The ends lost 3 bases at V and 7 bases at J; junction bases unmatched: 2. This CDR3 is built from 13 residues. Germline lookup yields CDR1 SEHNR and CDR2 FQNEAQ (reference sequence). CDR3 protein: CASSFTSGNEQFF. For the CDR3, the DNA is TGTGCCAGCAGCTTTACTAGCGGTAATGAGCAGTTCTTC.

The chain is built from TRBV10-1 and TRBJ2-7, with 9 nucleotides matching TRBD1. CDR3 length equals 15 residues. J was trimmed by 5 bases and V by 6 bases; bases with no gene match: 11. Germline CDR1 is WNHNN and CDR2 is SYGVQD (reference sequence). CDR3 in DNA: TGCGCCAGCAGCCGATCCCTACAGGGGGCGAACGAGCAGTACTTC. Its protein is CASSRSLQGANEQYF.

This chain joins TRBV5-1 and TRBJ2-7; D may be TRBD1 (6 bases). Trimming stripped 2 bases from V and 3 bases from J, with 9 bases between. The length of the CDR3 is 13 residues. Germline CDR1 and CDR2: SGHRS and YFSETQ. The CDR3 DNA reads TGCGCCAGCAGCTTAGGGGACAACTACGAGCAGTACTTC. This translates into CASSLGDNYEQYF.

V is TRBV7-6 and J is TRBJ2-2; 9 bases are a match to TRBD2. Germline-derived CDR1 and CDR2 are SGHVS and FNYEAQ. This CDR3 comprises 14 residues. V dropped 5 bases and J dropped 7; count of bases not matched to a gene: 5. CDR3 region: CASSGGTSSGELFF. CDR3 coding DNA: TGTGCCAGCAGCGGTGGGACTAGCAGCGGGGAGCTGTTTTTT.

This chain joins TRBV3-1 (or the pseudogene TRBV3-2) and TRBJ2-7; 9 bases fit TRBD1. V shed 1 base and J 2 bases; nucleotides not matched to a gene: 3. Germline CDR1 reads LGHDT; CDR2 reads YNNKEL (reference sequence). The length of the CDR3 is 15 residues. The CDR3 loop reads CASSQGTGGPYEQYF. In DNA, the CDR3 is TGTGCCAGCAGCCAAGGTACAGGGGGCCCCTACGAGCAGTACTTC.

V and J are TRBV5-1 and TRBJ1-1; 7 bases match TRBD1. Germline V lookup: CDR1 SGHRS, CDR2 YFSETQ. The ends lost 8 bases at V and 1 base at J; junction bases unmatched: 5. This CDR3 has 13 residues. DNA for the CDR3: TGCGCCAGTAGTCCAGGGGGGAACACTGAAGCTTTCTTT. It translates to CASSPGGNTEAFF.